This T cell receptor (beta chain) was sequenced during a study of T cells in Graves' hyperthyroidism and ophthalmopathy. Overall study findings and caveats: Ophthalmopathy was identified by the model a median around 6 months ahead of onset.

This clonotype was observed at least ten times. Its antigen is undetermined. Compared with germline, one end of the junction differs, possibly owing to a read error. RNA transcripts were the template for amplifying TCR beta CDR3 regions. With the HTBI primer set, the TCR CDR3 went through a first round of RT-PCR. In TCRdb, the multiplex PCR reads were re-called with MiXCR into one record per CDR3 protein. Altogether 500,000 to 700,000 distinct CDR3 sequences are present, over 15% being singletons, with the ten largest covering around a sixth. Germline loops: CDR1 SGHRS, CDR2 YFSETQ. The CDR3 is 14 residues long.

This TCR came from a woman aged 18-29 years with Graves' hyperthyroidism. The rearrangement joins TRBV5-1 to TRBJ2-5; 8 bases line up with TRBD2. The material sequenced was blood. The CDR3 DNA reads as TGTGCCAGCAGCCTAGGACTAGCTGGGGAGACCCAGTACTTC. This gives the protein CASSLGLAGETQYF.